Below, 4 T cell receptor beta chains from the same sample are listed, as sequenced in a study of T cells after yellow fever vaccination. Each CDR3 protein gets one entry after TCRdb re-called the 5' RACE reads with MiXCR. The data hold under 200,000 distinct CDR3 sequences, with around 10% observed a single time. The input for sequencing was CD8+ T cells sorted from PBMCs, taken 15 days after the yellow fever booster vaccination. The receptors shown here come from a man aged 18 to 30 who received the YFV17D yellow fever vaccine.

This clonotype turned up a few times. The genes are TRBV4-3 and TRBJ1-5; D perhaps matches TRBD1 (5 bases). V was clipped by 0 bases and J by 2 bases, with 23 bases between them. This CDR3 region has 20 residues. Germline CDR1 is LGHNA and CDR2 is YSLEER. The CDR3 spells CASSQESEVGSREGNQPQHF. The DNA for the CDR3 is TGCGCCAGCAGCCAAGAAAGTGAGGTGGGAAGCAGGGAGGGCAATCAGCCCCAGCATTTT.

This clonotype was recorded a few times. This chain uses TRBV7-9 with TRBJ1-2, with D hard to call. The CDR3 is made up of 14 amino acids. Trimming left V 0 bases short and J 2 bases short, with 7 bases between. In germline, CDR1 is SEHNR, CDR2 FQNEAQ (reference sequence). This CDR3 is CASSLAAQNYGYTF. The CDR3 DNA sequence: TGTGCCAGCAGCTTAGCGGCACAGAACTATGGCTACACCTTC. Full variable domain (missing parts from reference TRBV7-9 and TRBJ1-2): DTGVSQNPRHKITKRGQNVTFRCDPISEHNRLYWYRQTLGQGPEFLTYFQNEAQLEKSRLLSDRFSAERPKGSFSTLEIQRTEQGDSAMYLCASSLAAQNYGYTFGSGTRLTVV.

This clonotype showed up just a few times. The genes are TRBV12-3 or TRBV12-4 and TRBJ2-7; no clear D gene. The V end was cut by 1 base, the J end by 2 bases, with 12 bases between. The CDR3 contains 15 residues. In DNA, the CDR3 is TGTGCCAGCAGTTTAGGTCCGGGTATTACCTACGAGCAGTACTTC. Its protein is CASSLGPGITYEQYF.

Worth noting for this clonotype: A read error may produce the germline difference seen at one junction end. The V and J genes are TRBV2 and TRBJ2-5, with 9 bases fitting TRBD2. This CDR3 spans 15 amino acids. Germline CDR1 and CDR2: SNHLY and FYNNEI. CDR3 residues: CASREDGLARETQYF. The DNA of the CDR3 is TGTGCCAGCAGGGAAGACGGACTAGCGAGGGAGACCCAGTACTTC.